This is a list of T cell receptor beta chains from one sample in a study of T cell responses to AZD1222 COVID-19 vaccine. TCRdb keeps only in-frame clones here, not all; method: immunoSEQ multiplex PCR. Of over 100,000 clones in the sample, about nine tenths were seen once. Here the sequenced sample was peripheral blood, taken on day 0 of AZD1222 vaccination. The origin of the receptors is an adult in good health. Each CDR3 is given without its conserved first and last residue. The order of the fields is J gene, V gene, CDR3 length, CDR3 protein.

TRBJ2-2 | TRBV15 | 15 | ATSDPAGTGDTGELF
TRBJ2-7 | TRBV7-8 | 10 | ASSFYEGEQY
TRBJ1-1 | TRBV10-3 | 11 | ASGALMNTEAF
TRBJ1-2 | TRBV15 | 13 | ATSGPAGGTMGYT
TRBJ2-5 | TRBV5-4 | 11 | ASSPDYQETQY
TRBJ2-5 | TRBV29-1 | 11 | SVNDAYQETQY
TRBJ1-2 | TRBV7-2 | 11 | ASSLLLGEGYT
TRBJ1-4 | TRBV10-3 | 15 | AISEGGQGTTNEKLF
TRBJ2-1 | TRBV30 | 12 | AWKGGSSYNEQF
TRBJ2-2 | TRBV19 | 12 | ASSVLLGAGELF
TRBJ2-4 | TRBV9 | 15 | ASSAGGGERAKNIQY
TRBJ1-1 | TRBV19 | 12 | ASSDGGSSTEAF
TRBJ1-2 | TRBV6-5 | 11 | ASSYGLNYGYT
TRBJ1-6 | TRBV5-1 | 14 | ASSLVFPGNNSPLH
TRBJ2-3 | TRBV7-9 | 14 | ASSLTSGRRTDTQY
TRBJ1-3 | TRBV7-4 | 13 | ASSPWVIVGNTIY
TRBJ1-5 | TRBV30 | 11 | AWSVQGNQPQH
TRBJ1-3 | TRBV11-2 | 11 | AVGTGKGNTIY
TRBJ2-5 | TRBV13 | 11 | ASSATREETQY
TRBJ1-4 | TRBV10-3 | 11 | AISEGQGEKLF
TRBJ2-3 | TRBV5-4 | 13 | ASSWGTGTPDTQY
TRBJ2-6 | TRBV6-5 | 13 | ASGDRGLGANVLT
TRBJ1-5 | TRBV6-2/TRBV6-3 | 17 | ASSYRPKGAEAHNQPQH
TRBJ2-7 | TRBV10-2 | 12 | ASSDRDSSPKQY
TRBJ1-4 | TRBV19 | 15 | ASSGSTGHTTNEKLF
TRBJ1-6 | TRBV6-2/TRBV6-3 | 10 | ASSYGNSPLH
TRBJ2-4 | TRBV7-9 | 12 | ASSLDWDKNIQY
TRBJ1-1 | TRBV3-1/TRBV3-2 | 12 | ASSQEGGITEAF
TRBJ1-5 | TRBV7-9 | 13 | ASSPSDRGSQPQH
TRBJ1-4 | TRBV30 | 11 | AWAGTVNEKLF
TRBJ1-5 | TRBV7-2 | 13 | ASSLGGSSNQPQH
TRBJ2-7 | TRBV29-1 | 11 | SAGSGDSYEQY
TRBJ2-1 | TRBV2 | 10 | ASSERVPEQF
TRBJ2-1 | TRBV5-4 | 13 | ASSLVGGRGNEQF
TRBJ2-5 | TRBV7-9 | 15 | ASSLGNLAVYQETQY
TRBJ2-7 | TRBV27 | 13 | ASSLSQLLSYEQY
TRBJ1-4 | TRBV15 | 13 | ATSPEGQRGEKLF
TRBJ2-1 | TRBV6-2/TRBV6-3 | 12 | ASSYRPTMRGQF
TRBJ2-1 | TRBV5-1 | 13 | ASSLVAGGLNEQF
TRBJ1-2 | TRBV27 | 14 | ASSLVVNQGRYGYT
TRBJ2-7 | TRBV27 | 12 | ASSFAGGGFEQY
TRBJ2-1 | TRBV19 | 9 | ASSIGGEQF
TRBJ1-5 | TRBV9 | 14 | ASSPGTGGGNQPQH
TRBJ1-2 | TRBV5-1 | 12 | ASSLDRTNYGYT
TRBJ1-6 | TRBV5-1 | 13 | ASSPRTANNSPLH
TRBJ1-4 | TRBV12-3/TRBV12-4 | 11 | AICQGPGEKLF
TRBJ1-1 | TRBV6-5 | 11 | ASSYRRNTEAF